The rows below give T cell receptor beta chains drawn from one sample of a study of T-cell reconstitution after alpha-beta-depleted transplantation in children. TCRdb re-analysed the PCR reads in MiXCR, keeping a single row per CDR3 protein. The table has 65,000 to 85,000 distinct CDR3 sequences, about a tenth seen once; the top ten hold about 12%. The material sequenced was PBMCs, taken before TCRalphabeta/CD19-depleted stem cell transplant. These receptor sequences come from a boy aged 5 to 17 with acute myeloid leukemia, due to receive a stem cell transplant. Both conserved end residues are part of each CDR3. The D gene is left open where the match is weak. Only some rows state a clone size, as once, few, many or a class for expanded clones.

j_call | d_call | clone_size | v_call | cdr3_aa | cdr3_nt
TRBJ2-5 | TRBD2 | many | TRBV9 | CASSVLAGDQETQYF | TGTGCCAGCAGCGTGCTAGCGGGGGACCAAGAGACCCAGTACTTC
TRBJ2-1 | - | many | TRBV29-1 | CSVTGFTEQFF | TGCAGCGTTACCGGGTTTACTGAGCAGTTCTTC
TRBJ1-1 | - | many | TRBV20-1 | CSASSYRGGALSNTEAFF | TGCAGTGCTTCGAGCTACCGGGGGGGGGCTTTAAGTAACACTGAAGCTTTCTTT
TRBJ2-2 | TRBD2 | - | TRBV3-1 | CASSQDLGGGDMNTGELFF | TGTGCCAGCAGCCAAGATCTGGGCGGGGGGGACATGAACACCGGGGAGCTGTTTTTT
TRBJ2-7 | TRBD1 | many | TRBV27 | CASSLGTAHPPNEQYF | TGTGCCAGCAGTCTGGGGACAGCTCACCCCCCTAACGAGCAGTACTTC
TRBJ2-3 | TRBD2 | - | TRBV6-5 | CASSYDERGGDTQYF | TGTGCCAGCAGTTACGACGAGCGGGGAGGAGATACGCAGTATTTT
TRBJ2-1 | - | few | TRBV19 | CASSMGGRGQFF | TGTGCCAGTAGTATGGGGGGGCGAGGGCAGTTCTTC
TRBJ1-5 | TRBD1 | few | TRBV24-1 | CATSDTTGTVDNQPQHF | TGTGCCACCAGTGATACAACCGGGACAGTGGACAATCAGCCCCAGCATTTT
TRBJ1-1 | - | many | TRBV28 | CASSLIRLKTEAFF | TGTGCCAGCAGTTTAATTCGCCTAAAGACTGAAGCTTTCTTT
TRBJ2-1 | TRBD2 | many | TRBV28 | CASCRGRTYNEQFF | TGTGCCAGCTGTCGCGGGAGAACCTACAATGAGCAGTTCTTC
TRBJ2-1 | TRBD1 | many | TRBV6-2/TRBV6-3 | CASRSDRGHEQFF | TGTGCCAGCAGATCTGACAGGGGCCATGAGCAGTTCTTC
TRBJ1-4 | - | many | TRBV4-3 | CASSQGDNGEKLFF | TGCGCCAGCAGCCAAGGAGACAACGGGGAAAAACTGTTTTTT
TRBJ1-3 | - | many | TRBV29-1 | CSVGQGNTIYF | TGCAGCGTTGGACAGGGAAACACCATATATTTT
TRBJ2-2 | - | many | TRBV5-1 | CASSLAGQNTGELFF | TGCGCCAGCAGCTTGGCGGGGCAGAACACCGGGGAGCTGTTTTTT
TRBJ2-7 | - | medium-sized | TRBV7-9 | CASSYAPLAEQYF | TGTGCCAGCAGCTACGCCCCACTTGCCGAGCAGTACTTC
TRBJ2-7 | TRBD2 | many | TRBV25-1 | CASSRTSGSIAQYF | TGTGCCAGCTCCCGGACTAGCGGGAGTATCGCGCAGTACTTC
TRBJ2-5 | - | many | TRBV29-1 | CSLVTGKTQYF | TGCAGCCTGGTGACCGGGAAGACCCAGTACTTC
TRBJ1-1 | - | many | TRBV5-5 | CASIGGADQNTEAFF | TGTGCCAGTATCGGGGGGGCAGATCAGAACACTGAAGCTTTCTTT
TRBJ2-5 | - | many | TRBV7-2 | CASSLRFSLETQYF | TGTGCCAGCAGCTTAAGGTTTAGTCTAGAGACCCAGTACTTC
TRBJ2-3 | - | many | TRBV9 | CASSPAPDTQYF | TGTGCCAGCAGCCCCGCCCCCGATACGCAGTATTTT
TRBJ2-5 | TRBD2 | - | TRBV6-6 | CASSYFLAGPLQETQYF | TGTGCCAGCAGTTACTTCCTAGCGGGGCCTCTGCAAGAGACCCAGTACTTC
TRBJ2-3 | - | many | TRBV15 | CATSPHPDTQYF | TGTGCCACCAGCCCCCACCCGGATACGCAGTATTTT
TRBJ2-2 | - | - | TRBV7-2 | CASSLGGWDTGELFF | TGTGCCAGCAGCCTCGGCGGGTGGGACACCGGGGAGCTGTTTTTT
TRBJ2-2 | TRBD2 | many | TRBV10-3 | CAISESLTGATSGRNPGELFF | TGTGCCATCAGTGAGTCCCTGACAGGCGCGACTAGCGGGAGAAACCCCGGGGAGCTGTTTTTT
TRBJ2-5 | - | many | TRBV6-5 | CASGRETQYF | TGTGCCAGCGGGAGAGAGACCCAGTACTTC
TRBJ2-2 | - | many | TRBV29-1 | CSAAREDTGELFF | TGCAGCGCTGCCCGAGAAGACACCGGGGAGCTGTTTTTT
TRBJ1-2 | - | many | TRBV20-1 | CSARETGQGYGYTF | TGCAGTGCTAGAGAAACAGGGCAGGGCTATGGCTACACCTTC
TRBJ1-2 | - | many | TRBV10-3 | CAISESMAPPNYGYTF | TGTGCCATCAGTGAGTCGATGGCACCTCCCAACTATGGCTACACCTTC
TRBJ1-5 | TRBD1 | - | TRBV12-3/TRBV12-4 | CASTRTGLRNQPQHF | TGTGCCAGCACCCGGACAGGGCTTAGGAATCAGCCCCAGCATTTT
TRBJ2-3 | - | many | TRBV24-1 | CATSDSADYGIADTQYF | TGTGCCACCAGTGATTCTGCGGACTACGGCATTGCAGATACGCAGTATTTT
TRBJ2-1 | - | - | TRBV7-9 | CASSLIGGYNEQFF | TGTGCCAGCAGCTTGATAGGGGGCTACAATGAGCAGTTCTTC
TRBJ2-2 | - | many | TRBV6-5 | CASTYGPVSTGELFF | TGTGCCAGCACCTACGGGCCGGTCAGCACCGGGGAGCTGTTTTTT
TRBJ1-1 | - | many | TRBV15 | CATSGSVYTEAFF | TGTGCCACCAGCGGTTCTGTTTACACTGAAGCTTTCTTT
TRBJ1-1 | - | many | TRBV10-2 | CASSDKSLRGGSTEAFF | TGCGCCAGCAGTGACAAGTCACTGCGAGGAGGGAGCACTGAAGCTTTCTTT
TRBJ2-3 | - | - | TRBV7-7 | CASSLSSGSTDTQYF | TGTGCTAGCAGCTTATCGAGCGGGAGCACAGATACGCAGTATTTT
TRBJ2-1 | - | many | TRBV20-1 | CSARSGTLGPDNEQFF | TGCAGTGCTCGGTCCGGGACCTTGGGACCTGACAATGAGCAGTTCTTC
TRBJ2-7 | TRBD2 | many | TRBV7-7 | CASSSGLAGPYEQYF | TGTGCTAGCAGCTCCGGACTAGCGGGACCCTACGAGCAGTACTTC
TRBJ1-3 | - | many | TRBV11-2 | CASSLGGNAGNTIYF | TGTGCCAGCAGCTTGGGGGGAAACGCTGGAAACACCATATATTTT
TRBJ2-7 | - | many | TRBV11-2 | CASSLAVPYEQYF | TGTGCCAGCAGCTTAGCCGTACCCTACGAGCAGTACTTC